This TCR beta chain emerged from a study of technical replicates of blood from a handful of donors. Assay: immunoSEQ multiplex PCR; the TCRdb copy retains only in-frame clones and omits some. There are around 98,000 clones in the sample; around 95% occur only once, and over 0.2% lies in the top ten. With V trimmed by 4 bases and J by 1 base, 7 bases remained unmatched. The CDR3 totals 16 residues. In germline, CDR1 is SGHTA, CDR2 FQGNSA. The sample was T cells isolated from PBMCs. The gene calls are TRBV7-2 and TRBJ1-5; TRBD1 agrees at 7 bases. The sequence was collected from a human donor in good health. The DNA of the CDR3 is TGTGCCAGCAGCTACGACAGGGCGGGCAGCAATCAGCCCCAGCATTTT. It is translated as CASSYDRAGSNQPQHF.